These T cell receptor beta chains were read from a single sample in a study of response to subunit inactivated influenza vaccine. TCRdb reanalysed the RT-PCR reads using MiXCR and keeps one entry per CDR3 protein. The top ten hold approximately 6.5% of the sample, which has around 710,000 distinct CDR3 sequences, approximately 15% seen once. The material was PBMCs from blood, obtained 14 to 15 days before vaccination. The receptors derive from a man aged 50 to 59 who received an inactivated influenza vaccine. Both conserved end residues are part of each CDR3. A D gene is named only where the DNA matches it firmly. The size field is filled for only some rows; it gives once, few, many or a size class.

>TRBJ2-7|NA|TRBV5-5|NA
CASKTSYEQYF
TGTGCCAGCAAGACTAGCTACGAGCAGTACTTC
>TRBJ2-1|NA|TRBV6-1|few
CASSEGRGSEQFF
TGTGCCAGCAGTGAAGGGAGGGGGTCCGAGCAGTTCTTC
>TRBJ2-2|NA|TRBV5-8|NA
CASSSGHMANTGELFF
TGTGCCAGCAGCTCGGGACACATGGCGAACACCGGGGAGCTGTTTTTT
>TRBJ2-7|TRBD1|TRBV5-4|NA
CASSSGQGKAYEQYF
TGTGCCAGCAGCTCCGGACAGGGAAAGGCCTACGAGCAGTACTTC
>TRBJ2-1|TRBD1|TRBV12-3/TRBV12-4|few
CASSLEQGTYNEQFF
TGTGCCAGCAGTTTAGAACAGGGGACCTACAATGAGCAGTTCTTC
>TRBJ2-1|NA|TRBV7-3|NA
CASSTGPNEQFF
TGTGCCAGCAGCACGGGGCCAAATGAGCAGTTCTTC
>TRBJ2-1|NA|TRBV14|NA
CASSRLWAYNEQFF
TGTGCCAGCAGCCGCCTGTGGGCCTACAATGAGCAGTTCTTC
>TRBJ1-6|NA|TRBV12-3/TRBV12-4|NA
CASSSVSRDSPLHF
TGTGCCAGCAGTTCGGTTTCGAGGGATTCACCCCTCCACTTT
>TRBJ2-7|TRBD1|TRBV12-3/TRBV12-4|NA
CASSNWDRGHEQYF
TGTGCCAGCAGCAATTGGGACAGGGGGCACGAGCAGTACTTC
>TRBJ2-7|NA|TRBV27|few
CASSLFRGPVTYEQYF
TGTGCCAGCAGTTTATTCCGGGGCCCCGTAACCTACGAGCAGTACTTC
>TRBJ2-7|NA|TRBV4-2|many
CASSQGSGYEQYF
TGCGCCAGCAGCCAAGGGTCAGGATACGAGCAGTACTTC
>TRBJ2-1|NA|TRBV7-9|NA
CASSRGVPPYNEQFF
TGTGCCAGCAGCCGGGGCGTTCCTCCCTACAATGAGCAGTTCTTC
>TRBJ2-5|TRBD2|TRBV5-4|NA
CAESPAGTKETQYF
TGTGCAGAAAGCCCGGCAGGGACTAAGGAGACCCAGTACTTC
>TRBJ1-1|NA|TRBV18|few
CASSPGRDTEAFF
TGTGCCAGCTCACCAGGTCGAGACACTGAAGCTTTCTTT
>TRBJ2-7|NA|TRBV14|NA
CASSHLSSGWGSGSYEQYF
TGTGCCAGCAGCCATTTATCGTCAGGGTGGGGATCGGGCTCCTACGAGCAGTACTTC
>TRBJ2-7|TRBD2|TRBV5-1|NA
CASSPTVIAGVGHEQYF
TGCGCCAGCAGCCCCACCGTTATAGCGGGAGTCGGCCACGAGCAGTACTTC
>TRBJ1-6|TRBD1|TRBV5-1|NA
CASSWQGDNSPLHF
TGCGCCAGCAGCTGGCAGGGGGATAATTCACCCCTCCACTTT
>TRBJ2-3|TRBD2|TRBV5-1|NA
CASSRTSGGETDTQYF
TGCGCCAGCAGCCGGACTAGCGGGGGGGAAACAGATACGCAGTATTTT
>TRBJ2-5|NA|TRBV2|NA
CASSYRVAETQYF
TGTGCCAGCAGTTACAGGGTGGCGGAGACCCAGTACTTC
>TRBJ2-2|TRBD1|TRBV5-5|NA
CASSLEGAGFRELFF
TGTGCCAGCAGCTTGGAGGGGGCCGGTTTTAGGGAGCTGTTTTTT
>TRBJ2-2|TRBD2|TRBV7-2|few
CASRRRGLNTGELFF
TGTGCCAGCAGGCGGCGGGGACTAAACACCGGGGAGCTGTTTTTT
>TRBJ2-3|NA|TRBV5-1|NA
CASSFQVTGTDTQYF
TGCGCCAGCAGCTTCCAGGTTACCGGCACAGATACGCAGTATTTT
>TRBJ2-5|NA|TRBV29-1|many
CSVDSGTRETQYF
TGCAGCGTTGATTCAGGGACCCGGGAGACCCAGTACTTC
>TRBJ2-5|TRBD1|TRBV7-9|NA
CASSLEQGQGETQYF
TGTGCCAGCAGCTTAGAACAGGGGCAGGGGGAGACCCAGTACTTC
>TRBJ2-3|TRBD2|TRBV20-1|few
CRVAGSFDTQYF
TGCAGAGTAGCGGGTAGCTTTGATACGCAGTATTTT
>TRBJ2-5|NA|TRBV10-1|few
CASSGEEPQETQYF
TGCGCCAGCAGTGGAGAGGAACCCCAAGAGACCCAGTACTTC
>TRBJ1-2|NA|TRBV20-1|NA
CSAVHRYGYTF
TGCAGTGCTGTCCACCGCTATGGCTACACCTTC
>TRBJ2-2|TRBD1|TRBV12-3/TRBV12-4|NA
CASSPGAGTGATGELFF
TGTGCCAGCAGTCCGGGAGCCGGGACAGGGGCCACCGGGGAGCTGTTTTTT
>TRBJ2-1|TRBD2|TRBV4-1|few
CASSQDLSGVDNEQFF
TGCGCCAGCAGCCAAGATCTTAGCGGGGTAGACAATGAGCAGTTCTTC
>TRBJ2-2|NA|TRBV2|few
CASSDQGSGELFF
TGTGCCAGCAGTGACCAGGGAAGTGGGGAGCTGTTTTTT
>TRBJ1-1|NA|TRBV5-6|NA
CASSLPQGFTEAFF
TGTGCCAGCAGCTTGCCCCAGGGGTTCACTGAAGCTTTCTTT
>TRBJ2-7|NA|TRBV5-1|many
CASSRGGEPTYEQYF
TGCGCCAGCAGCAGAGGGGGGGAGCCAACCTACGAGCAGTACTTC
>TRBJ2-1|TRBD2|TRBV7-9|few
CASSGSGNAYNEQFF
TGTGCCAGCAGCGGCAGCGGGAATGCCTACAATGAGCAGTTCTTC
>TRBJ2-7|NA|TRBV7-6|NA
CASSLELAGIYEQYF
TGTGCCAGCAGCTTAGAGCTGGCAGGAATCTACGAGCAGTACTTC
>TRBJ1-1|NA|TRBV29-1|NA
CSVGPLRVNTEAFF
TGCAGCGTTGGCCCCCTCCGAGTGAACACTGAAGCTTTCTTT
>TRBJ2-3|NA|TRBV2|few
CASRELTDTQYF
TGTGCCAGCAGGGAACTAACAGATACGCAGTATTTT
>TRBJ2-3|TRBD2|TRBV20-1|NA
CSPLGGGASTDTQYF
TGCAGTCCCCTGGGCGGGGGGGCCAGCACAGATACGCAGTATTTT
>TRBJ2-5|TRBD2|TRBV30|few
CAWTPGLAGVQETQYF
TGTGCCTGGACCCCGGGACTAGCGGGGGTCCAAGAGACCCAGTACTTC
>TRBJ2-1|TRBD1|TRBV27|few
CASSTQVGQIYNEQFF
TGTGCCAGCAGTACCCAAGTGGGACAGATCTACAATGAGCAGTTCTTC
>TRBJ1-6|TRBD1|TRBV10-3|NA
CAINGQGDSPLHF
TGTGCCATCAACGGACAGGGAGATTCACCCCTCCACTTT